One T cell receptor beta chain is described in this entry. The antigen is undetermined. The data belong to a study of OX40 agonist ivuxolimab in advanced cancers. Regarding the study as a whole: The specificity for antigen of the expanded peripheral T cells was not determined. Researchers report that CD8+ T cells had, on average, more expanded clones than CD4+. Among some nonresponders, normalized T-cell clonal expansion was also low.

The CDR3 is made up of 15 amino acids. Germline CDR1 reads KGHSH; CDR2 reads LQKENI. Trimming removed 2 bases from V and 2 bases from J, with 12 bases in between. A history of autoimmune disease or systemic immunosuppression excluded patients. TCRdb keeps only in-frame clones here, not all; method: immunoSEQ multiplex PCR. Found here are 50,000 to 70,000 clones, 80% to 90% of them singletons; the top ten hold 0.37%. The material sequenced was CD4+ or CD8+ T cells sorted from blood, taken in a trial of the OX40 agonist ivuxolimab. This TCR came from an adult with an advanced solid tumor such as melanoma, head and neck, liver or kidney cancer. The rearrangement uses TRBV18 and TRBJ1-2; D is ambiguous. This CDR3 is CASSPIGNRNYGYTF. CDR3 nucleotide sequence: TGTGCCAGCTCACCAATTGGTAACCGCAACTATGGCTACACCTTC.